In its sample, the clone carrying this TCR beta chain was seen many times. Its antigen remains unknown. This sample stems from a study of T-cell reconstitution after alpha-beta-depleted transplantation in children. Using unique molecular identifiers, the investigators prepared the TCRbeta library. MiXCR, run by TCRdb on the PCR reads, gives a single entry per CDR3 protein. The sample lists over 400,000 distinct CDR3 sequences, 43% occurring once. The V and J ends lost 2 bases and 6 bases respectively, with 17 bases between them. Germline CDR1 and CDR2: MNHEY and SMNVEV (reference sequence). The CDR3 spans 16 residues. General observations from the study: Newly produced T cells mostly provided counts and TCRbeta diversity after one year, as hyperexpanded clones declined. Several hundred expanded graft clones reportedly gave rise to the alpha-beta T cells present about two months after transplant. In some patients, recipient T cells and intrathymic progenitors surviving conditioning explained high day-60 diversity.

The specimen comprised PBMCs, sampled before TCRalphabeta/CD19-depleted stem cell transplant. The sequence was collected from a girl aged 2 to 10 with aplastic anemia, due to receive a stem cell transplant. The chain joins TRBV27 to TRBJ2-1; possibly TRBD1 or TRBD2 for D (5 bases each). CDR3: CASSLIRASGGNEQFF. The CDR3 region has the DNA TGTGCCAGCAGTTTAATCAGGGCCAGCGGAGGCAATGAGCAGTTCTTC.